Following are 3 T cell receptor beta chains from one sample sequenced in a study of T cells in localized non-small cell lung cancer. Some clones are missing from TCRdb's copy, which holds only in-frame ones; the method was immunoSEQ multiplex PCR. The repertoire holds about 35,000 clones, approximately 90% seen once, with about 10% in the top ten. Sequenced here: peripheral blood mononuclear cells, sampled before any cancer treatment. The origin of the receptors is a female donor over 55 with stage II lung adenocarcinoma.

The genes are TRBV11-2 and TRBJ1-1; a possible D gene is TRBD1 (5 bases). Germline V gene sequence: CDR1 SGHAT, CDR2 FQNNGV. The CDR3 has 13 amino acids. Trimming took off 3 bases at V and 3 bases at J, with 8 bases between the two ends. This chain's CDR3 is CASSFARDTEAFF. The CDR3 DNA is TGTGCCAGCAGCTTTGCCAGGGACACTGAAGCTTTCTTT. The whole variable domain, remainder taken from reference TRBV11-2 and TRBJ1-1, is EAGVAQSPRYKIIEKRQSVAFWCNPISGHATLYWYQQILGQGPKLLIQFQNNGVVDDSQLPKDRFSAERLKGVDSTLKIQPAKLEDSAVYLCASSFARDTEAFFGQGTRLTVV.

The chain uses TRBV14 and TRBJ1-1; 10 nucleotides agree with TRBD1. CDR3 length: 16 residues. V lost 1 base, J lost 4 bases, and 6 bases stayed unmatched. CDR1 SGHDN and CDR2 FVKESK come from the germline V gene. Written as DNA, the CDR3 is TGTGCCAGCAGCCAAGGGACAGGGGGATGGGTCACTGAAGCTTTCTTT. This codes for CASSQGTGGWVTEAFF.

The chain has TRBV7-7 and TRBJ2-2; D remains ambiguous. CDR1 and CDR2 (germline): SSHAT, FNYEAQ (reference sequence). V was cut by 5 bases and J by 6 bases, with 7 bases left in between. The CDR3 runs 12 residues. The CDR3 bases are TGTGCCAGCAGCCTAACGGCCGGGGAGCTGTTTTTT. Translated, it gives CASSLTAGELFF. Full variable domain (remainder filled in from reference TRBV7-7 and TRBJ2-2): GAGVSQSPRYKVTKRGQDVTLRCDPISSHATLYWYQQALGQGPEFLTYFNYEAQPDKSGLPSDRFSAERPEGSISTLTIQRTEQRDSAMYRCASSLTAGELFFGEGSRLTVL.